The sequence of this T cell receptor (beta chain) was determined in a study of a mutant IDH1 vaccine in newly diagnosed glioma. The overall study: Once 4-6 weeks had passed after radiotherapy alone, vaccination started, or it started with temozolomide cycles.

Time point described: week 35, safety follow-up. Each vaccine dose was 300 ug of mutant IDH1 20-mer peptide, with topical imiquimod. There were eight vaccinations for patients, given in weeks 1, 3, 5, 7, 11, 15, 19 and 23. Each astrocytoma in the donors was new, WHO grade 3 or 4, IDH1-mutant and ATRX-lost. There are 13 residues in the CDR3. Germline lookup yields CDR1 SEHNR and CDR2 FQNEAQ (reference sequence). V shed 0 bases and J shed 9 bases, with 11 bases lying between them. TCRdb keeps only in-frame clones here, not all; method: immunoSEQ multiplex PCR. The sample gives about 27,000 clones, under 80% of which show up once; approximately 7.5% is in the top ten. To note about this clone: Its antigen is not identified.

This sequence was found in a man aged 45-60 years with glioma. The specimen comprised PBMCs, sampled from a glioma patient whose treatment included an IDH1 peptide vaccine. This sequence joins TRBV7-9 and TRBJ1-2; D unresolved. DNA of the CDR3: TGTGCCAGCAGCTTAGCGGAATTACGGAGCTACACCTTC. Translating it yields CASSLAELRSYTF. The variable domain in full, completed from reference TRBV7-9 and TRBJ1-2, reads DTGVSQNPRHKITKRGQNVTFRCDPISEHNRLYWYRQTLGQGPEFLTYFQNEAQLEKSRLLSDRFSAERPKGSFSTLEIQRTEQGDSAMYLCASSLAELRSYTFGSGTRLTVV.